The present T cell receptor (beta chain) was sequenced within a study of OX40 agonist ivuxolimab in advanced cancers. For the study at large: The eligibility criteria allowed prior anti-PD-1, anti-PD-L1 or anti-CTLA-4 therapy, and around 38% had some.

Generated by immunoSEQ multiplex PCR, the TCRdb table keeps only in-frame clones and is missing some. The sample carries around 30,000 clones, 88% recorded once. Study-level points and caveats: By week 6 at 0.1 to 3.0 mg/kg, blood CD4+ and CD8+ T cells had expanded clonally. Certain nonresponding patients likewise had low normalized T-cell clonal expansion.

People who had autoimmune disease history or systemic immunosuppression were excluded. V lost 0 bases and J 2 bases, leaving 12 bases between the germline ends. CDR3 length: 16 residues. Germline V lookup: CDR1 SGDLS, CDR2 YYNGEE. For this clone: Its antigen is unknown.

The receptor was derived from an adult with an advanced solid tumor such as melanoma, head and neck, liver or kidney cancer. The chain uses TRBV9 and TRBJ2-1, with D possibly being TRBD2 (7 bases). This sample comprised CD4+ or CD8+ T cells sorted from blood, obtained in a trial of the OX40 agonist ivuxolimab. CDR3 sequence: CASSVGGGGPYNEQFF. In DNA form, the CDR3 reads TGTGCCAGCAGCGTAGGAGGCGGGGGCCCCTACAATGAGCAGTTCTTC.